This TCR beta chain was obtained from a study of blood T cells in healthy people across ages (dated by TCRdb to the mid-2010s). Regarding the study in general: In model experiments, template switching captured about one uniquely barcoded TCR beta cDNA molecule for every two T cells. The study analyzed two additional independent replicas of 1 million unique cDNA reads from the same blood draw for two donors, one aged 18 to 30 and one aged 80 or older. Using deep sequencing normalized with unique cDNA molecular identifiers, the study measured how TCR beta repertoire diversity changes with age. The donors were divided into four age groups: young (average around 17 years), middle-aged (approximately 39), aged (approximately 62) and long-lived (about 84). To avoid experimental bias, donors of different ages were spread randomly across the sequencing lanes.

The protocol used for the library was 5' RACE. The sample was run on an Illumina HiSeq 2500. A second PCR of about 6 to 11 cycles was run with a J-beta primer mix and a sample-barcoded 5' primer. Each TCR beta cDNA molecule received a unique molecular identifier from a template-switch 5' adaptor carrying 12 random nucleotides. Each sample yielded at least 2.5 million CDR3-containing paired-end reads. The Mint cDNA synthesis kit, primed by a TRBC-specific oligonucleotide, was used to synthesize first-strand cDNA from all RNA. After uracil-DNA glycosylase treatment, a first 18-cycle PCR used universal primers M1SS and BC2_uni_R on all cDNA. As for the authors' bioinformatics: For normalization, 1 million high-quality reads, each with a distinct molecular identifier, were randomly selected from each sample. Reads sharing molecular identifiers were discarded rather than binned into consensus sequences. MiTCR, set to a Q25 quality threshold and the strictest error-elimination algorithm, was used for CDR3 identification, clonotype clustering and error correction. A nonparametric unseen species model using Euler transformation provided a lower-bound estimate of total TCR beta diversity. Through fastp at Q25 and MiXCR, TCRdb rebuilt clones from the public reads, retaining in-frame beta chains. Every entry covers one CDR3 protein and lists the most common genes and DNA from its rows. Here the V and J calls rest on TCRdb's processing, not on the authors' analysis. The sample records about 1.8 million distinct CDR3 sequences, 49% of which are singletons. Together, the top ten hold less than 2.5% of the sample.

Systemically healthy Caucasian individuals from Russia, some 40 in total and aged about 6 to 95 years, were included as donors. Each donor gave about 9.7 milliliters of peripheral blood, drawn into EDTA-treated Vacutainer tubes. PBMCs were isolated by Ficoll-Paque density-gradient centrifugation, with at least 6 million obtained per sample. Trizol reagent was used to extract total RNA from PBMCs, with at least 6 micrograms per sample. The percentages of naive CD45RAhigh/CD27high T cells were determined by flow cytometry on a PBMC aliquot from every donor. Study-level results and caveats: Observed TCR beta diversity per million T cells fell roughly linearly with age, and a significant reduction was already apparent by age about 43. Donor CMV infection status was unknown, potentially confounding age-related changes in expanded clonotypes. The long-lived group showed more naive CD4+ T cells, fewer expanded clones and increased TCR diversity than the aged group, suggesting age selection. Total diversity estimates from one million sequenced T cells were considered lower bounds and underestimates. Because profiling used bulk unsorted PBMCs, naive and antigen-experienced compartments could not be compared conclusively. Observed TCR beta diversity correlated strongly with the percentage of naive T cells measured by flow cytometry.

This clonotype was seen only a few times. Its antigen is unknown. No qualities accompany the bases; no much larger clone lies one base away. CDR1 and CDR2 were assigned from the germline V gene as SGDLS and YYNGEE. V has 0 bases trimmed and J has 6 bases trimmed; junction bases matching no gene number 4. The CDR3 numbers 15 residues from cysteine through phenylalanine. Only the CDR3 part of the read is kept: 45 bases, read in frame from the first base. Sequencing was performed on blood. This sequence was found in a woman aged 40-49 years in good health. The V and J segments used are TRBV9 and TRBJ2-1; 9 of the junction bases match TRBD1. In nucleotides, the sequence is TGTGCCAGCAGCGTAGAAGGACAGGGGTCCAATGAGCAGTTCTTC. This encodes CASSVEGQGSNEQFF.